The 6 T cell receptor beta chains below all came from one sample that was sequenced in a study of cytomegalovirus exposure and HLA in healthy donors. The PCR had 60 Vbeta and 13 Jbeta primers. Sequenced by immunoSEQ multiplex PCR; TCRdb stores in-frame clones only, minus some. Of tens of thousands of clones listed, about 84% are singletons. Sequencing was carried out using PBMCs. These receptors were obtained from a male donor in good health and CMV-seronegative.

CDR3 protein: CASSLGARDEQFF. Here the CDR3 DNA reads TGTGCCAGCAGCTTAGGTGCGAGAGATGAGCAGTTCTTC. V gene TRBV7-8 combines with J gene TRBJ2-1; D ambiguous. CDR3 length: 13 residues. Germline CDR1 SGHVS, CDR2 FQNEAQ. V shed 1 base and J shed 8 bases, with 9 bases lying between them.

The chain combines TRBV29-1 with TRBJ1-1, with 9 bases identical to TRBD1. Germline V lookup: CDR1 SQVTM, CDR2 ANQGSEA. Germline trimming cut 6 bases from V and 1 base from J; bases unmatched to any gene: 3. The CDR3 consists of 13 residues. The CDR3 region is CSVTGQGNTEAFF. The CDR3 DNA reads as TGCAGCGTGACGGGACAGGGGAACACTGAAGCTTTCTTT.

The chain uses TRBV5-4 and TRBJ1-4; no firm D call. The CDR3 loop spans 14 amino acids. Trimming took off 0 bases at V and 4 bases at J, with 7 bases between the two ends. Per the germline V gene, CDR1 is SGHNT and CDR2 is YYREEE (reference sequence). In DNA, the CDR3 is TGTGCCAGCAGCTTGGCCACAGTTAATGAAAAACTGTTTTTT. Residues: CASSLATVNEKLFF.

V gene TRBV7-2 combines with J gene TRBJ2-5; tentative D call: TRBD2 (6 bases). TRBJ2-7 matches the DNA end more closely, so the J call is doubtful. The germline gives CDR1 SGHTA, CDR2 FQGNSA. The CDR3 runs 16 residues. For the CDR3, the DNA is TGTGCCAGCAGCCGTTCGACCGGGACTCTGACCTACGAGCAGTACTTC. This encodes CASSRSTGTLTYEQYF.

The gene calls are TRBV7-6 and TRBJ2-2; TRBD2 matches at 14 bases. V gave up 0 bases and J gave up 7 bases; unmatched junction bases: 4. Germline assignment: CDR1 SGHVS and CDR2 FNYEAQ. This CDR3 has 17 residues. CDR3 DNA: TGTGCCAGCAGCTTAGCCGGACTAGCGGGGGGTATCGGGGAGCTGTTTTTT. It codes for CASSLAGLAGGIGELFF.

As DNA, the CDR3 is TGTGCCAGTAGTATAGGGTGGAGGAGCTCCTACGAGCAGTACTTC. Translated: CASSIGWRSSYEQYF. The rearrangement links TRBV19 to TRBJ2-7, with TRBD2 as a possible D gene (5 bases). CDR3 length: 15 residues. Germline V gives CDR1 LNHDA, CDR2 SQIVND (reference sequence). Trimming removed 1 base at V and 0 bases at J, with 10 bases between.